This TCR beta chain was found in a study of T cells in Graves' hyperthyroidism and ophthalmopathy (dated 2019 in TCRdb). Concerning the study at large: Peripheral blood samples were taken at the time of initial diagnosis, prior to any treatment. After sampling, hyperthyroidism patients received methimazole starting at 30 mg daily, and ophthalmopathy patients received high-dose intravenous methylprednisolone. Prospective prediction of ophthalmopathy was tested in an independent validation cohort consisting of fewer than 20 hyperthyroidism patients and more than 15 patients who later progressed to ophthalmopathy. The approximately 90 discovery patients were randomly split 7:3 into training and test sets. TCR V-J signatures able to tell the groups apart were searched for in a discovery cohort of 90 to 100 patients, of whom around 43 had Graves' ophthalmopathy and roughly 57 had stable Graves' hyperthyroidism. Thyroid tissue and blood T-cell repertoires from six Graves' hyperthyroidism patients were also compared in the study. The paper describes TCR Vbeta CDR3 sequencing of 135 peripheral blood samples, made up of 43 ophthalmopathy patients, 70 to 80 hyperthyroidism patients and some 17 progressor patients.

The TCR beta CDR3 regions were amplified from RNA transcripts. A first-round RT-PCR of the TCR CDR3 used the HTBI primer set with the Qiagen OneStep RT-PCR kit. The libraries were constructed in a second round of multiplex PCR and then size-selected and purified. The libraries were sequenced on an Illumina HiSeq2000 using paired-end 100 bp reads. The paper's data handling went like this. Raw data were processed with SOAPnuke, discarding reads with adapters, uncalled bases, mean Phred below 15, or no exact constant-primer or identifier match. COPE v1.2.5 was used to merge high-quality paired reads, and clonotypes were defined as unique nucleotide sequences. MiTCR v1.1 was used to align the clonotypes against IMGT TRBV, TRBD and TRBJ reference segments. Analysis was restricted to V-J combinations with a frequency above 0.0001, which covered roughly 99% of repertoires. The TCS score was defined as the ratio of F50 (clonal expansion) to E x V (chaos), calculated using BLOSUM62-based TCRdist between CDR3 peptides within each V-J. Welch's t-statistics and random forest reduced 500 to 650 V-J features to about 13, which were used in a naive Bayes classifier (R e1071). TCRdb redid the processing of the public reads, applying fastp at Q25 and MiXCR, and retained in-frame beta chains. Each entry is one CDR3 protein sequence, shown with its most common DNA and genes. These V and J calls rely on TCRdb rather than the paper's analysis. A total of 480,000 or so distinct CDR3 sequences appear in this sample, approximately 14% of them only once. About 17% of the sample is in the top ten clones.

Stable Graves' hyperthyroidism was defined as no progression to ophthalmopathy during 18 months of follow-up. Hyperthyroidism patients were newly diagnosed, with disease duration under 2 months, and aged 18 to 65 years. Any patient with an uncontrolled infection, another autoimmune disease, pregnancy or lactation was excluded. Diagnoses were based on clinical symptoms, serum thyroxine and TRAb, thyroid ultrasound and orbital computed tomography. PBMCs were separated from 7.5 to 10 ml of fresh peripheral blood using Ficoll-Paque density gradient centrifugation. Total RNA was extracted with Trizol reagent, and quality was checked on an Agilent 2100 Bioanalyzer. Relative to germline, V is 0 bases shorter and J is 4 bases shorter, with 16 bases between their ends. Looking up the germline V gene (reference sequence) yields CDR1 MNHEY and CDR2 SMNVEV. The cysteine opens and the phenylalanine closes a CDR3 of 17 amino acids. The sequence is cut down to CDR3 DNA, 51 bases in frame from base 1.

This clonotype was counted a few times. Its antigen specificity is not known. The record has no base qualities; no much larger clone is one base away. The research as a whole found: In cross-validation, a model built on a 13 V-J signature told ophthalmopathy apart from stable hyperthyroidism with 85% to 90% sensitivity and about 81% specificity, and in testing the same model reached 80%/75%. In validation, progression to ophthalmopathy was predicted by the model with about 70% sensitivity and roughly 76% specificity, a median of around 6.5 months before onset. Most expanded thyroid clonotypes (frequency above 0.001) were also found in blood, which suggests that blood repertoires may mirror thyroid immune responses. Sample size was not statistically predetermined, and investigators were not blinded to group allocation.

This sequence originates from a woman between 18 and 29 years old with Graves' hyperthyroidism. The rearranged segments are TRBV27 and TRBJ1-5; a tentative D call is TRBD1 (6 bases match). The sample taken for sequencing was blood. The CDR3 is CASSLSSRDKRNQPQHF. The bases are TGTGCCAGCAGTTTATCTTCCCGGGACAAACGAAATCAGCCCCAGCATTTT.